Shown below are 22 T cell receptor beta chains from a single sample sequenced in a study of shared clonotypes between healthy human individuals. Naivety among CD8 cells was defined by CD45RO negativity and positive CCR7 selection, thereby excluding terminally differentiated effector memory CD45RA+ cells. The assay was immunoSEQ multiplex PCR, and TCRdb's table has in-frame clones only and misses some. Found here are fewer than 700,000 clones, approximately 95% of them singletons; the top ten hold about 0.11%. The sequencing input was naive CD8+ T cells sorted from blood. These receptors were collected from a woman in her 30s in good health.

The J gene is TRBJ2-5, the V gene TRBV14, with TRBD2 matching over 10 bases. Gene TRBJ2-7 matches the end of the DNA better, so the J call may be wrong. The CDR3 has 15 amino acids. Germline V gene sequence: CDR1 SGHDN, CDR2 FVKESK. The chain's CDR3 is CASSRMGLAMDEQYF. CDR3 nucleotides: TGTGCCAGCAGCCGGATGGGACTAGCGATGGACGAGCAGTACTTC.

This sequence joins TRBV10-1 and TRBJ1-2; D remains ambiguous. The germline gives CDR1 WNHNN, CDR2 SYGVQD (reference sequence). V lost 0 bases and J lost 9, with 11 bases in between. There are 13 residues in the CDR3. The CDR3, as DNA: TGCGCCAGCAGTGAGTCTCTCCATGGACGCTACACCTTC. Its protein product is CASSESLHGRYTF.

J is TRBJ2-5 and V is TRBV9; no clear D. Trimming pared 4 bases from V and 4 bases from J, leaving 8 bases between. The CDR3 runs to 12 residues. CDR1 SGDLS and CDR2 YYNGEE come from the germline V gene. The chain's CDR3 is CASSTTGETQYF. The CDR3 DNA follows: TGTGCCAGCAGCACAACTGGAGAGACCCAGTACTTC.

Points on this clone: The sample has other DNA sequences that encode this CDR3 too. The V gene is TRBV11-2, the J gene TRBJ2-7, with 13 bases that match TRBD2. The CDR3 is made up of 15 amino acids. Losses at the gene ends were 6 bases for V and 1 base for J; bases not matched to a gene: 3. Germline V lookup: CDR1 SGHAT, CDR2 FQNNGV. The CDR3 DNA follows: TGTGCCAGCAGTCCGGGACTAGCGGGATCCTACGAGCAGTACTTC. Encoded protein: CASSPGLAGSYEQYF.

About this clone itself: Other DNA sequences of this sample code for an identical CDR3. The CDR3 spells CASSHGSTYEQYF. CDR3 nucleotides: TGTGCCAGCAGTCATGGGTCTACCTACGAGCAGTACTTC. This chain joins TRBV27 and TRBJ2-7; D is undetermined. The CDR3 runs to 13 residues. Germline CDR1 MNHEY, CDR2 SMNVEV (reference sequence). The ends were cut back, 5 bases at V and 2 bases at J, with 10 bases in the middle.

V and J are TRBV28 and TRBJ2-7; D remains unclear. Trimming took 2 bases from V and 2 from J, leaving 10 bases between them. Germline V gene lookup returns CDR1 MDHEN and CDR2 SYDVKM. The length of the CDR3 is 14 residues. The CDR3 reads CASSLGNVAYEQYF. In DNA, the CDR3 is TGTGCCAGCAGTTTAGGAAACGTGGCCTACGAGCAGTACTTC.

V is TRBV13 and J is TRBJ2-1; unclear D gene. The CDR3 totals 13 residues. V lost 4 bases to trimming and J lost 4 bases, with 8 bases between them. CDR1 and CDR2 from the germline V gene are PRHDT and FYEKMQ (reference sequence). The CDR3 loop reads CASSWYGYNEQFF. The CDR3 bases are TGTGCCAGCAGCTGGTATGGGTACAATGAGCAGTTCTTC. The whole variable domain, filled in from reference TRBV13 and TRBJ2-1, reads AAGVIQSPRHLIKEKRETATLKCYPIPRHDTVYWYQQGPGQDPQFLISFYEKMQSDKGSIPDRFSAQQFSDYHSELNMSSLELGDSALYFCASSWYGYNEQFFGPGTRLTVL.

The chain is built from TRBV7-9 and TRBJ1-1, with 9 bases that match TRBD1. The ends lost 3 bases at V and 5 bases at J; junction bases unmatched: 4. The CDR3 totals 14 residues. The germline gives CDR1 SEHNR, CDR2 FQNEAQ (reference sequence). CDR3 amino acids: CASSFGTGRTEAFF. The CDR3 region has the DNA TGTGCCAGCAGCTTCGGGACAGGGAGGACTGAAGCTTTCTTT.

This rearrangement joins TRBV19 to TRBJ1-2, with D possibly being TRBD1 (5 bases). Germline V gene sequence: CDR1 LNHDA, CDR2 SQIVND (reference sequence). This CDR3 has 15 residues. V was clipped by 1 base and J by 7 bases, with 16 bases between them. The CDR3 nucleotides read TGTGCCAGTAGTATAGGTCAGACAGCATCTCTTGGCTACACCTTC. The encoded protein is CASSIGQTASLGYTF.

CDR3 sequence reads: CASSRTRTNHNEQFF. Written as DNA, the CDR3 is TGTGCCAGCAGCAGAACAAGGACTAACCACAATGAGCAGTTCTTC. This chain joins TRBV27 and TRBJ2-1; tentative D call: TRBD2 (6 bases). Germline V CDR1 and CDR2: MNHEY, SMNVEV (reference sequence). There are 15 residues in the CDR3. The V end lost 6 bases, the J end lost 5 bases, and 17 bases lay between the germline ends.

The V gene is TRBV27, the J gene TRBJ1-1; tentative D call: TRBD1 (5 bases). CDR1 and CDR2 (germline): MNHEY, SMNVEV (reference sequence). The CDR3 has 15 amino acids. V dropped 5 bases and J dropped 5 bases, with 18 bases sitting between them. The CDR3 reads CASSPTAGGWTEAFF. The DNA of the CDR3 is TGTGCCAGCAGTCCTACCGCGGGGGGTTGGACTGAAGCTTTCTTT.

CDR3 in DNA: TGTGCCAGTAGTATTAGCGGGAGGGGGATTTTGAATGAGCAGTTCTTC. Translation: CASSISGRGILNEQFF. V gene TRBV19 combines with J gene TRBJ2-1; 11 nucleotides line up with TRBD2. V trimming: 3 bases; J trimming: 7 bases; junction bases outside the gene matches: 8. Germline CDR1 reads LNHDA; CDR2 reads SQIVND (reference sequence). The CDR3 is 16 amino acids.

This chain connects TRBV9 to TRBJ2-1; TRBD1 aligns across 9 bases. Germline loops: CDR1 SGDLS, CDR2 YYNGEE. This CDR3 region has 17 residues. With 4 bases clipped from V and 3 bases from J, the junction kept 11 bases outside the gene matches. The CDR3 loop reads CASSTQTRTGVYNEQFF. The DNA of the CDR3 is TGTGCCAGCAGCACTCAGACCCGGACAGGGGTCTACAATGAGCAGTTCTTC.

V and J are TRBV2 and TRBJ1-5, with 12 bases fitting TRBD1. Germline V gene sequence: CDR1 SNHLY, CDR2 FYNNEI. V shed 4 bases and J 6 bases; nucleotides not matched to a gene: 4. This CDR3 is built from 15 residues. The CDR3 here is CASSAGQGAGQPQHF. The CDR3 DNA reads as TGTGCCAGCAGTGCGGGACAGGGGGCTGGTCAGCCCCAGCATTTT.

V is TRBV6-5 and J is TRBJ2-7; D may be TRBD2 (6 bases). This CDR3 spans 12 amino acids. Germline V gene lookup returns CDR1 MNHEY and CDR2 SVGAGI. Trimming pared 8 bases from V and 2 bases from J, leaving 10 bases between. CDR3 DNA: TGTGCCAGCTCGGGGGATACCTACGAGCAGTACTTC. Translated, it gives CASSGDTYEQYF.

This rearrangement joins TRBV20-1 to TRBJ2-1; D ambiguous. V lost 1 base and J lost 8, with 6 bases in between. The germline CDR1 and CDR2 sequences are DFQATT and SNEGSKA (reference sequence). CDR3 length: 11 amino acids. CDR3 sequence: CSARVLYEQFF. Written as DNA, the CDR3 is TGCAGTGCTAGAGTGCTGTATGAGCAGTTCTTC.

CDR3: CASSLGQGGNTIYF. CDR3 nucleotides: TGTGCCAGCAGCTTGGGCCAGGGAGGAAACACCATATATTTT. The chain carries TRBV5-4 and TRBJ1-3; TRBD1 is a possible D gene (5 bases). This CDR3 region has 14 residues. V lost 0 bases, J lost 4 bases, and 8 bases lay in between. Per germline, CDR1 SGHNT and CDR2 YYREEE (reference sequence).

This clone was seen more than once but under ten times. Other nucleotide sequences in the sample specify the same CDR3. V usage is TRBV5-4 and J usage is TRBJ2-5; D is uncertain. The ends were cut back, 0 bases at V and 2 bases at J, with 5 bases in the middle. Germline assignment: CDR1 SGHNT and CDR2 YYREEE (reference sequence). The CDR3 totals 13 residues. The CDR3 coding sequence is TGTGCCAGCAGCTTGGAACGTCAAGAGACCCAGTACTTC. Translated: CASSLERQETQYF. The variable domain in full, completed from reference TRBV5-4 and TRBJ2-5, reads ETGVTQSPTHLIKTRGQQVTLRCSSQSGHNTVSWYQQALGQGPQFIFQYYREEENGRGNFPPRFSGLQFPNYSSELNVNALELDDSALYLCASSLERQETQYFGPGTRLLVL.

The V and J genes are TRBV13 and TRBJ1-5, with D perhaps matching TRBD1 (5 bases). CDR3 size: 13 residues. CDR1 and CDR2 (germline): PRHDT, FYEKMQ (reference sequence). V lost 2 bases and J lost 5, with 7 bases in between. CDR3 loop: CASSLKGDQPQHF. The CDR3 DNA sequence: TGTGCCAGCAGCTTAAAAGGGGATCAGCCCCAGCATTTT.

The CDR3 nucleotides read TGTGCCACCAGCTTAGACAGGGGCCCCTACAATGAGCAGTTCTTC. Protein: CATSLDRGPYNEQFF. The rearrangement uses TRBV15 and TRBJ2-1, with TRBD1 matching over 8 bases. There are 15 residues in the CDR3. The germline gives CDR1 LNHNV, CDR2 YYDKDF (reference sequence). With V trimmed by 5 bases and J by 2 bases, 5 bases remained unmatched.

The chain is built from TRBV7-9 and TRBJ1-1; TRBD1 agrees at 8 bases. The CDR3 spans 15 residues. CDR1 and CDR2 from the germline V gene are SEHNR and FQNEAQ (reference sequence). Trimming removed 5 bases from V and 1 base from J; junction bases left unmatched: 6. DNA of the CDR3: TGTGCCAGCAGCCCACACCAGGGGGCGAACACTGAAGCTTTCTTT. It is translated as CASSPHQGANTEAFF.

This rearrangement joins TRBV4-1 to TRBJ2-5; TRBD2 matches 7 bases. The end of the DNA is better explained by TRBJ2-7, so the J call may be wrong. The CDR3 has 16 amino acids. Germline loops: CDR1 MGHRA, CDR2 YSYEKL. The chain's CDR3 is CASSLSIAGPTYEQYF. The CDR3 nucleotides are TGCGCCAGCAGCCTTTCGATAGCGGGTCCTACCTACGAGCAGTACTTC.